This TCR beta chain was observed in a study of T cell repertoires in cytomegalovirus infection. TCRdb re-called the reads through MiXCR, storing one row per CDR3 protein. Of around 740,000 distinct CDR3 sequences in the sample, about 40% were seen once. Whole-study findings and limits: The study found HLA-C-restricted CMV-specific TCR beta clonotypes dominating the ex vivo response.

The table lists this clonotype with a few counts. Its specificity is not known. The source of this sequence is a human donor in good health (CMV status not recorded). Some clones in this sample may be carry-over from other donors' samples. The sequenced material came from PBMCs.

The CDR3 region has the DNA TGCAGCGTCCCTGGGGCGCAACGACCCTACAATGAGCAGTTCTTC. Its protein is CSVPGAQRPYNEQFF. J is TRBJ2-1 and V is TRBV29-1; TRBD1 might be the D (5 bases). Trimming took off 6 bases at V and 2 bases at J, with 17 bases between the two ends. Germline loops: CDR1 SQVTM, CDR2 ANQGSEA. This CDR3 comprises 15 residues.